These T cell receptor beta chains were read from a single sample in a study of T-cell reconstitution after alpha-beta-depleted transplantation in children. TCRdb re-analysed the PCR reads in MiXCR, keeping a single row per CDR3 protein. The table shows some 450,000 distinct CDR3 sequences, with approximately 41% occurring only once. The starting material was PBMCs, obtained before TCRalphabeta/CD19-depleted stem cell transplant. Receptors were obtained from a girl aged 2 to 9 with aplastic anemia, due to receive a stem cell transplant. The CDR3 runs from the conserved cysteine through the conserved F or W. Fields, in order: J gene, clone size, V gene, D gene, CDR3 protein, CDR3 DNA. A D gene is named only where the DNA matches it firmly. Clone sizes are given selectively: once, few, many, or a class where the clone is expanded.

j_gene: TRBJ2-1
abundance: few
v_gene: TRBV7-6
d_gene: .
CDR3aa: CASRKGEAGNEQFF
CDR3nt: TGTGCCAGCAGGAAAGGGGAAGCCGGCAATGAGCAGTTCTTC

j_gene: TRBJ2-1
abundance: .
v_gene: TRBV29-1
d_gene: .
CDR3aa: CSVGGDEQFF
CDR3nt: TGCAGCGTTGGAGGGGATGAGCAGTTCTTC

j_gene: TRBJ2-3
abundance: .
v_gene: TRBV6-5
d_gene: .
CDR3aa: CASSYSGQTDTQYF
CDR3nt: TGTGCCAGCAGTTACTCTGGACAGACAGATACGCAGTATTTT

j_gene: TRBJ2-2
abundance: .
v_gene: TRBV25-1
d_gene: .
CDR3aa: CASSIWGTDTGELFF
CDR3nt: TGTGCCAGCTCTATTTGGGGGACGGATACCGGGGAGCTGTTTTTT

j_gene: TRBJ1-4
abundance: few
v_gene: TRBV12-3/TRBV12-4
d_gene: .
CDR3aa: CASSFSQSNEKLFF
CDR3nt: TGTGCCAGCAGTTTTTCCCAGTCTAATGAAAAACTGTTTTTT

j_gene: TRBJ2-5
abundance: many
v_gene: TRBV9
d_gene: .
CDR3aa: CASSVGEADRWETQYF
CDR3nt: TGTGCCAGCAGCGTAGGGGAGGCCGACCGTTGGGAGACCCAGTACTTC

j_gene: TRBJ2-2
abundance: .
v_gene: TRBV12-5
d_gene: .
CDR3aa: CASGFFNAGRTGELFF
CDR3nt: TGTGCTAGTGGTTTTTTTAACGCAGGGAGGACCGGGGAGCTGTTTTTT

j_gene: TRBJ2-1
abundance: .
v_gene: TRBV20-1
d_gene: TRBD2
CDR3aa: CSARGGGGMYNEQFF
CDR3nt: TGCAGTGCTAGAGGAGGCGGGGGAATGTACAATGAGCAGTTCTTC

j_gene: TRBJ2-5
abundance: few
v_gene: TRBV5-1
d_gene: TRBD1
CDR3aa: CASSSPRQGQETQYF
CDR3nt: TGCGCCAGCAGCTCCCCACGACAGGGACAAGAGACCCAGTACTTC

j_gene: TRBJ2-2
abundance: many
v_gene: TRBV7-2
d_gene: TRBD1
CDR3aa: CASSWTGRTGELFF
CDR3nt: TGTGCCAGCAGCTGGACAGGGCGGACCGGGGAGCTGTTTTTT

j_gene: TRBJ1-5
abundance: few
v_gene: TRBV12-3/TRBV12-4
d_gene: TRBD1
CDR3aa: CASSLEFGQGDQPQHF
CDR3nt: TGTGCCAGCAGTTTAGAATTTGGGCAGGGGGACCAGCCCCAGCATTTT

j_gene: TRBJ2-1
abundance: few
v_gene: TRBV5-1
d_gene: TRBD2
CDR3aa: CASSPGGTSGYNEQFF
CDR3nt: TGCGCCAGCAGCCCCGGCGGGACTAGCGGTTACAATGAGCAGTTCTTC

j_gene: TRBJ2-7
abundance: .
v_gene: TRBV10-3
d_gene: .
CDR3aa: CAISAGYEQYF
CDR3nt: TGTGCCATCAGTGCAGGGTACGAGCAGTACTTC

j_gene: TRBJ1-2
abundance: many
v_gene: TRBV6-1
d_gene: .
CDR3aa: CASSPVVRRRGGYTF
CDR3nt: TGTGCCAGCAGCCCCGTAGTACGTCGCAGGGGTGGCTACACCTTC

j_gene: TRBJ1-5
abundance: many
v_gene: TRBV6-5
d_gene: .
CDR3aa: CASSLEGYQPQHF
CDR3nt: TGTGCCAGCAGTTTAGAGGGGTATCAGCCCCAGCATTTT

j_gene: TRBJ2-3
abundance: few
v_gene: TRBV14
d_gene: TRBD2
CDR3aa: CASSLLGLADTQYF
CDR3nt: TGTGCCAGCAGTCTATTGGGACTAGCAGATACGCAGTATTTT

j_gene: TRBJ2-4
abundance: many
v_gene: TRBV12-3/TRBV12-4
d_gene: .
CDR3aa: CASSYSGAKNIQYF
CDR3nt: TGTGCCAGCAGTTATAGTGGGGCCAAAAACATTCAGTACTTC

j_gene: TRBJ2-7
abundance: .
v_gene: TRBV12-3/TRBV12-4
d_gene: .
CDR3aa: CASSLNYAYEQYF
CDR3nt: TGTGCCAGCAGTCTGAACTATGCCTACGAGCAGTACTTC

j_gene: TRBJ1-4
abundance: .
v_gene: TRBV20-1
d_gene: .
CDR3aa: CSARVGERGNYATNEKLFF
CDR3nt: TGCAGTGCTAGAGTCGGGGAGAGGGGGAATTATGCAACTAATGAAAAACTGTTTTTT

j_gene: TRBJ2-5
abundance: few
v_gene: TRBV28
d_gene: .
CDR3aa: CASSFVPGWRETQYF
CDR3nt: TGTGCCAGCAGTTTCGTGCCGGGCTGGAGAGAGACCCAGTACTTC

j_gene: TRBJ1-1
abundance: many
v_gene: TRBV15
d_gene: .
CDR3aa: CATSRAGNMNTEAFF
CDR3nt: TGTGCCACCAGCAGAGCTGGAAACATGAACACTGAAGCTTTCTTT

j_gene: TRBJ2-7
abundance: .
v_gene: TRBV20-1
d_gene: TRBD1
CDR3aa: CSALGQGDYEQYF
CDR3nt: TGCAGTGCCCTGGGACAGGGGGACTACGAGCAGTACTTC

j_gene: TRBJ2-3
abundance: many
v_gene: TRBV10-3
d_gene: TRBD2
CDR3aa: CAISEPILAGDQGTDTQYF
CDR3nt: TGTGCCATCAGTGAGCCAATACTAGCGGGGGACCAGGGCACAGATACGCAGTATTTT

j_gene: TRBJ2-3
abundance: .
v_gene: TRBV6-1
d_gene: .
CDR3aa: CASFEGSTDTQYF
CDR3nt: TGTGCCAGCTTCGAGGGCAGCACAGATACGCAGTATTTT

j_gene: TRBJ2-1
abundance: many
v_gene: TRBV5-1
d_gene: TRBD2
CDR3aa: CASSWGTSGSDEQFF
CDR3nt: TGCGCCAGCAGCTGGGGGACTAGCGGGAGTGATGAGCAGTTCTTC

j_gene: TRBJ1-5
abundance: .
v_gene: TRBV9
d_gene: .
CDR3aa: CASSASAGIGPNQPQHF
CDR3nt: TGTGCCAGCAGCGCCTCAGCCGGAATCGGGCCTAATCAGCCCCAGCATTTT

j_gene: TRBJ2-1
abundance: once
v_gene: TRBV4-2
d_gene: TRBD2
CDR3aa: CASSQDPGWVAGPHNEQFF
CDR3nt: TGTGCCAGCAGCCAAGATCCGGGGTGGGTAGCGGGACCCCACAATGAGCAGTTCTTC

j_gene: TRBJ1-4
abundance: many
v_gene: TRBV12-3/TRBV12-4
d_gene: .
CDR3aa: CASSLFDGVLNEKLFF
CDR3nt: TGTGCCAGCAGTTTATTCGATGGGGTCCTTAATGAAAAACTGTTTTTT

j_gene: TRBJ2-7
abundance: .
v_gene: TRBV20-1
d_gene: TRBD2
CDR3aa: CSATGGPGSNEQYF
CDR3nt: TGCAGTGCTACGGGGGGGCCCGGGAGCAACGAGCAGTACTTC

j_gene: TRBJ2-1
abundance: .
v_gene: TRBV20-1
d_gene: .
CDR3aa: CSAREDSGKTYNEQFF
CDR3nt: TGCAGTGCTAGAGAAGATAGCGGAAAAACCTACAATGAGCAGTTCTTC

j_gene: TRBJ2-7
abundance: .
v_gene: TRBV7-9
d_gene: .
CDR3aa: CASSWTSNEQYF
CDR3nt: TGTGCCAGCAGCTGGACCTCGAACGAGCAGTACTTC

j_gene: TRBJ1-2
abundance: .
v_gene: TRBV29-1
d_gene: .
CDR3aa: CSVLRGGYGYTF
CDR3nt: TGCAGCGTTCTCAGGGGAGGGTATGGCTACACCTTC